This entry lists 6 T cell receptor beta chains sequenced from one sample in a study of blood T cell repertoires in COVID-19 (TCRdb year 2020). Library preparation employed the immunoSEQ multiplex PCR assay. TCRdb limited this immuneACCESS table to in-frame rearrangements with V and J called. A share of clones is missing; checked studies link under half to unresolved V genes, and the rest is unexplained. The sample includes about 110,000 clones, with about nine tenths observed a single time. Over 2% of the sample comes from the top ten. Specimen: peripheral blood. These receptors came from a human donor in a cohort sampled during active COVID-19.

The chain uses TRBV4-2 and TRBJ2-5, with D perhaps matching TRBD2 (6 bases). The CDR3 sequence is 14 residues long. The ends were cut back, 2 bases at V and 5 bases at J, with 12 bases in the middle. Germline V gene data show CDR1 as LGHNA and CDR2 as YNFKEQ. For the CDR3, the DNA is TGTGCCAGCAGCCAATCTCCGGAGGGCGAGACCCAGTACTTC. This encodes CASSQSPEGETQYF.

This chain uses TRBV12-3 or TRBV12-4 with TRBJ1-2; 7 bases agree with TRBD1. The trim removed 3 bases at V and 2 bases at J, leaving 0 bases unmatched. The CDR3 is 13 amino acids. DNA of the CDR3: TGTGCCAGCAGTTTGACAGGGAACTATGGCTACACCTTC. Translation gives CASSLTGNYGYTF.

The V call is TRBV19, the J call TRBJ2-1, with 14 bases that match TRBD2. V dropped 4 bases and J dropped 0; count of bases not matched to a gene: 5. CDR1 LNHDA and CDR2 SQIVND come from the germline V gene (reference sequence). The CDR3 is 18 residues long. Written as DNA, the CDR3 is TGTGCCAGTAGTAGGGGACTAGCGGGAGACCACTCCTACAATGAGCAGTTCTTC. Translating gives CASSRGLAGDHSYNEQFF.

The DNA for the CDR3 is TGTGCCAGCAGCCGAGGCGGGACTAGCGGGGGGAACCATGAGCAGTTCTTC. Translating gives CASSRGGTSGGNHEQFF. The gene calls are TRBV13 and TRBJ2-1, with 15 bases fitting TRBD2. The CDR3 consists of 17 residues. Germline CDR1 PRHDT, CDR2 FYEKMQ (reference sequence). Trimming removed 5 bases from V and 8 bases from J; junction bases left unmatched: 10.

The chain couples TRBV12-1 to TRBJ1-4. TRBV12-1 is noted as a pseudogene. The CDR3 runs 20 residues. The CDR3 DNA sequence: TGTGCCAGCCTACTCGGGCGGGACGCGACACCAGAACCTACTAATGAAAAACTGTTTTTT. Amino acid sequence: CASLLGRDATPEPTNEKLFF.

This clone came up a few times. The chain combines TRBV10-3 with TRBJ1-6; tentative D call: TRBD1 (5 bases). The CDR3 is 12 amino acids. Germline V lookup: CDR1 ENHRY, CDR2 SYGVKD. The germline V and J ends were trimmed by 9 bases and 8 bases, with 11 bases remaining between them. The CDR3 loop reads CAIQGGDSPLHF. Here the CDR3 DNA reads TGTGCCATTCAGGGTGGGGATTCACCCCTCCACTTT.